This entry concerns a single TCR beta chain. Its antigen has not been determined. One base away there is no much larger clone; base qualities are not given. CDR1 LGHDT and CDR2 YNNKEL were looked up in the germline V gene (reference sequence). The cysteine opens and the phenylalanine closes a CDR3 of 14 amino acids. Only the CDR3 DNA is retained, 42 bases long and in frame from the first base. Trimming removed 4 bases from V and 8 bases from J; the gene matches leave 7 bases unexplained. This specimen comes from a study of blood T cell repertoires in COVID-19 (dated by TCRdb to 2019 to 2021). Background for the entire study: Samples from collaborators originated in the United States, Italy and Spain and spanned both the acute and convalescent phases of COVID-19. The material from the prospective study consisted of cDNA or gDNA derived from T cells, B-cell-depleted T cells, or PBMCs. Deeply sampled blood TCRbeta repertoires from subjects exposed to, actively infected with, or recovered from COVID-19 were included in the dataset. A freely available public database, intended as a resource for researchers studying the immune response to SARS-CoV-2, is where the repertoires were released. The samples were drawn from two sources: the first 160 participants of the ongoing ImmuneRACE study, and some 1,300 subjects contributed by 6 global collaborators. The sample metadata nearly always contained a de-identified subject ID, COVID-19 status, age in years and sex. Where available, HLA class I and class II types were taken from metadata supplied by the sample provider and were not determined by assay-based typing.

Enrolling through a virtual design, the prospective study's participants ranged in age from roughly 18 to 89 years and lived across 20 to 25 United States geographic areas. In the prospective study, participants were assigned to cohorts based on the clinical history participants reported in a screening survey and a study questionnaire. ImmuneRACE Cohort 3 recovered participants were defined by two consecutive negative NP/OP PCR tests, healthcare professional clearance, or symptom resolution. Mobile phlebotomists in the prospective study collected whole blood, serum and a nasopharyngeal or oropharyngeal swab from every participant. Participants in the prospective study had the option to provide additional blood draws and questionnaires over a roughly 2-month period. Prospective study blood samples were shipped either frozen or at room temperature before DNA extraction. TCRbeta CDR3 regions were amplified from genomic DNA by means of the immunoSEQ Assay, a bias-controlled multiplex PCR. The study's processing was this. The number of nucleated cells in each sample was estimated by amplification of reference gene primers within the assay. To quantify the absolute abundance of each unique TCRbeta CDR3 rearrangement, sequence reads were collapsed and filtered. For each sample, productive Simpson clonality was calculated as the square root of Simpson's diversity index across productive rearrangements. TCRdb obtained this table from immuneACCESS and retained in-frame rearrangements with V and J assigned. These tables miss some clones; where compared with another copy, unresolved V genes account for less than half of the shortfall, and the remainder is unexplained. The V and J calls and the clone size are those of that table, but D and trimming were determined from the DNA. Across this sample there are 250,000 to 300,000 clones, with approximately 86% seen only once. The top ten constitute around 1% of the sample.

Here is what the overall study found, with its caveats: The amount of clinical and demographic metadata varied by source and participant and was provided uncurated.

The chain uses TRBV3-1 (or the pseudogene TRBV3-2) and TRBJ1-4; 7 junctional bases match TRBD1. The sequence was obtained from a woman in her twenties or thirties who had recovered from COVID-19. Sequencing used PBMCs or T cells enriched from blood (not recorded which). The base sequence is TGTGCCAGCAGCCCCAGGGGGAATGTGGAAAAACTGTTTTTT. Its protein reads: CASSPRGNVEKLFF.